This passage covers 21 T cell receptor beta chains from one sample sequenced in a study of T-cell memory formation after mild COVID-19 (dated by TCRdb to the early 2020s). Library generation was performed with 5' RACE. Sequencing took place on an Illumina NovaSeq 6000. Using fastp at Q25 and MiXCR, TCRdb reprocessed the public reads and kept productive beta chains. Every distinct CDR3 protein forms one entry, paired with its most common genes and DNA. The sample data list about 560,000 distinct CDR3 sequences, and more than 15% of these were observed just once. The top ten constitute around 12% of the sample. Sequenced: PBMCs or a T cell subset sorted from them (not recorded which). These receptor sequences come from an adult woman who had mild COVID-19 (a few samples of this study predate the infection). The sample titles of this study are shuffled in the database, so cell type and time point are left out; the donor was told from shared clones.

The chain links TRBV3-1 to TRBJ1-1; D unresolved. V shed 0 bases and J shed 1 base, with 9 bases lying between them. Germline CDR1 reads LGHDT; CDR2 reads YNNKEL (reference sequence). The CDR3 consists of 15 residues. As DNA, the CDR3 is TGTGCCAGCAGCCAAGATACGTTATCGAACACTGAAGCTTTCTTT. This codes for CASSQDTLSNTEAFF.

This clonotype was detected only a few times. V usage is TRBV3-1 and J usage is TRBJ2-7; 10 positions match TRBD2. CDR1 LGHDT and CDR2 YNNKEL come from the germline V gene (reference sequence). After removal of 7 bases from V and 3 bases from J, the junction contained 12 bases not matched to a gene. The CDR3 spans 16 residues. The CDR3 DNA reads TGTGCCAGCACCCAGAACGTGGCTAGCGGGAGCTACGAGCAGTACTTC. It codes for CASTQNVASGSYEQYF.

The chain couples TRBV20-1 to TRBJ2-3, with TRBD2 identical over 7 bases. The CDR3 sequence is 13 residues long. V lost 6 bases and J lost 3; bases outside the gene matches: 6. Per germline, CDR1 DFQATT and CDR2 SNEGSKA (reference sequence). CDR3 amino acids: CSAGRWLTDTQYF. CDR3 coding DNA: TGCAGTGCCGGGAGGTGGTTGACAGATACGCAGTATTTT.

This chain connects TRBV12-3 or TRBV12-4 to TRBJ2-1, with a possible D match to TRBD1 (5 bases). The CDR3 is 14 residues long. The V end lost 7 bases, the J end lost 0 bases, and 10 bases lay between the germline ends. The CDR3 sequence: CASTSGYSYNEQFF. The CDR3 DNA is TGTGCCAGCACTTCAGGGTACTCCTACAATGAGCAGTTCTTC.

This clonotype has only a few counts. J is TRBJ2-2 and V is TRBV3-1; no clear D. With 2 bases removed from V and 4 bases from J, the gap between germline ends came to 8 bases. CDR3 length equals 14 residues. From germline, CDR1 is LGHDT and CDR2 YNNKEL (reference sequence). The CDR3 DNA is TGTGCCAGCAGCCAACCGTCCCCCACCGGGGAGCTGTTTTTT. As protein: CASSQPSPTGELFF.

In its sample, this clonotype was seen many times. This chain links TRBV5-1 with TRBJ2-5, with D unresolved. Germline CDR1 SGHRS, CDR2 YFSETQ. The V end lost 4 bases, the J end lost 7 bases, and 20 bases lay between the germline ends. The CDR3 has 15 residues. CDR3 amino acids: CASSRRTVDSGTQYF. For the CDR3, the DNA is TGCGCCAGCAGCCGCCGGACGGTAGATTCAGGGACCCAGTACTTC. The full variable domain, completed using reference TRBV5-1 and TRBJ2-5, is KAGVTQTPRYLIKTRGQQVTLSCSPISGHRSVSWYQQTPGQGLQFLFEYFSETQRNKGNFPGRFSGRQFSNSRSEMNVSTLELGDSALYLCASSRRTVDSGTQYFGPGTRLLVL.

The chain is built from TRBV7-8 and TRBJ1-6, with no clear D. Germline V gene data show CDR1 as SGHVS and CDR2 as FQNEAQ. There are 15 residues in the CDR3. V was clipped by 6 bases and J by 6 bases, with 15 bases between them. The CDR3 reads CASSFRAGSNSPLHF. CDR3 nucleotide sequence: TGTGCCAGCAGTTTTAGAGCGGGAAGTAATTCACCCCTCCACTTT.

The genes are TRBV4-1 and TRBJ2-5; 10 bases are shared with TRBD2. The CDR3 spans 17 residues. From germline, CDR1 is MGHRA and CDR2 YSYEKL. V was clipped by 0 bases and J by 0 bases; unmatched bases: 4. In nucleotides, the CDR3 is TGCGCCAGCAGCCAAGATGCTAGCGGGGGCTACCAAGAGACCCAGTACTTC. This encodes CASSQDASGGYQETQYF.

The rearrangement links TRBV5-5 to TRBJ2-3, with unresolved D. V shed 4 bases and J shed 4 bases, with 13 bases lying between them. CDR3 size: 14 residues. Per germline, CDR1 SGHKS and CDR2 YYEKEE (reference sequence). The CDR3 loop is CASSLNAAPDTQYF. Here the CDR3 DNA reads TGTGCCAGCAGCCTCAACGCGGCTCCAGATACGCAGTATTTT.

This clonotype was observed many times. The genes are TRBV29-1 and TRBJ2-2, with a tentative D call TRBD1 (6 bases). Germline values: CDR1 SQVTM, CDR2 ANQGSEA. The CDR3 length is 16 residues. Between the trimmed V and J ends, which lost 3 bases and 6 bases, there was a span of 20 bases. CDR3: CSVDPLQGERAGELFF. The CDR3 DNA sequence: TGCAGCGTTGACCCCTTACAGGGAGAGAGAGCCGGGGAGCTGTTTTTT.

This clonotype has more than one count but fewer than ten. This chain uses TRBV5-1 with TRBJ1-2; TRBD1 matches at 7 bases. The V gene end was trimmed by 5 bases and the J gene end by 2 bases; junction bases not matched to a gene: 3. Germline-derived CDR1 and CDR2 are SGHRS and YFSETQ. This CDR3 comprises 13 residues. The CDR3 sequence: CASRLTGNYGYTF. CDR3 bases: TGCGCCAGCAGGCTGACAGGGAACTATGGCTACACCTTC.

This chain connects TRBV24-1 to TRBJ2-7; a possible D gene is TRBD1 (6 bases). Trimming removed 8 bases from V and 7 bases from J, with 8 bases in between. This CDR3 is 10 amino acids long. Germline lookup yields CDR1 KGHDR and CDR2 SFDVKD. CDR3 bases: TGTGCCACCAAGACAGGAGAGCAGTACTTC. As protein: CATKTGEQYF.

This clonotype has just a few counts. The rearrangement links TRBV24-1 to TRBJ1-1; D is possibly TRBD1 (5 bases). V lost 6 bases, J lost 0 bases, and 16 bases lay in between. The CDR3 covers 16 residues. CDR1 and CDR2 from the germline V gene are KGHDR and SFDVKD. The CDR3 nucleotides read TGTGCCACCAGTCCCAGGGTGAAGGGTATGAACACTGAAGCTTTCTTT. It yields the protein CATSPRVKGMNTEAFF.

This clonotype was seen ten or more times. The rearrangement links TRBV9 to TRBJ2-1, with 13 nucleotides matching TRBD2. CDR1 SGDLS and CDR2 YYNGEE come from the germline V gene. With V trimmed by 0 bases and J by 7 bases, 1 base remained unmatched. The CDR3 is 15 amino acids. The CDR3 DNA is TGTGCCAGCAGCGTAGAGACTAGCGGGAGGAATGAGCAGTTCTTC. The encoded protein is CASSVETSGRNEQFF.

The genes are TRBV7-2 and TRBJ2-5; a possible D gene is TRBD2 (5 bases). The CDR3 consists of 15 residues. The germline CDR1 and CDR2 sequences are SGHTA and FQGNSA. Deletions cut 5 bases from V and 4 bases from J, with 17 bases between. The DNA of the CDR3 is TGTGCCAGCAGCCTCTTCTGGGGAGTCGGAGAGACCCAGTACTTC. As protein: CASSLFWGVGETQYF.

This clonotype turned up a few times. The chain uses TRBV12-3 or TRBV12-4 and TRBJ1-3; D may be TRBD1 (6 bases). Trimming took off 3 bases at V and 0 bases at J, with 12 bases between the two ends. The CDR3 runs 16 residues. The CDR3 loop is CASSLGGLSSGNTIYF. CDR3 in DNA: TGTGCCAGCAGTTTGGGGGGGCTTAGCTCTGGAAACACCATATATTTT.

The table lists this clonotype with a few counts. The chain couples TRBV7-2 to TRBJ2-1; 12 bases line up with TRBD1. From germline, CDR1 is SGHTA and CDR2 FQGNSA. Unmatched junction bases numbered 7, after V lost 5 bases and J lost 8 bases. This CDR3 comprises 15 residues. DNA for the CDR3: TGTGCCAGCAGCAAGCCGGGACAGGGGGCGTATGAGCAGTTCTTC. Protein product: CASSKPGQGAYEQFF.

The chain's CDR3 is CAWKGSNTEAFF. Here the CDR3 DNA reads TGTGCCTGGAAGGGGAGCAACACTGAAGCTTTCTTT. The gene calls are TRBV30 and TRBJ1-1; tentative D call: TRBD1 (5 bases). The V gene lost 4 bases and the J gene lost 2 bases, with 8 bases spanning the gap. Germline CDR1 reads GTSNPN; CDR2 reads SVGIG (reference sequence). There are 12 residues in the CDR3.

This rearrangement joins TRBV12-3 or TRBV12-4 to TRBJ2-7; 7 nucleotides line up with TRBD1. The CDR3 totals 13 residues. The V and J ends lost 6 bases and 3 bases, in that order; junction bases with no gene match: 5. Here the CDR3 reads CASSMTGFYEQYF. The CDR3 DNA is TGTGCCAGCAGCATGACAGGGTTCTACGAGCAGTACTTC.

This clonotype was detected only a few times. The chain links TRBV20-1 to TRBJ2-1; D not certain. The V end was cut by 3 bases, the J end by 5 bases, with 11 bases between. The germline CDR1 and CDR2 sequences are DFQATT and SNEGSKA (reference sequence). The CDR3 is 13 amino acids. CDR3 sequence: CSASSTLNNEQFF. In nucleotides, the CDR3 is TGCAGTGCTAGTTCAACCCTCAACAATGAGCAGTTCTTC.

This clonotype has at least ten counts. The chain joins TRBV12-3 or TRBV12-4 to TRBJ1-5; 7 nucleotides align to TRBD1. This CDR3 has 15 amino acids. V lost 6 bases to trimming and J lost 5 bases; unmatched junction nucleotides: 10. As DNA, the CDR3 is TGTGCCAGCAGCATCAGGGGAGGGGGCCATCAGCCCCAGCATTTT. It yields the protein CASSIRGGGHQPQHF.